The clone carrying this T cell receptor (beta chain) is categorized as medium-sized (0.01 to 0.1%). Its antigen is currently unknown. The data originate from a study of spatial heterogeneity in lung cancer. Study-level points and caveats: Blood carried ubiquitous expanded tumor TCRs more at resection than follow-up.

This sample's time point: blood at routine non-recurrence follow-up after resection. The authors sequenced whole RNA from tumor, nontumor lung or frozen PBMC without sorting. Unique molecular identifiers tagged every individual TCR cDNA molecule. A single record per CDR3 protein comes from TCRdb applying MiXCR to the 5' RACE reads. The sample carries some 10,000 distinct CDR3 sequences, around 23% recorded once. The receptor was isolated from a male donor with early-stage non-small cell lung cancer. Material: PBMCs, obtained at follow-up.

The CDR3 loop is CASSLRATSGAGNEQFF. In DNA, the CDR3 is TGTGCCAGTAGCCTCCGGGCGACTAGCGGGGCGGGTAATGAGCAGTTCTTC. The J gene is TRBJ2-1, the V gene TRBV19; 11 positions match TRBD2. CDR1 is LNHDA and CDR2 is SQIVND in the germline V gene (reference sequence). J was trimmed by 7 bases and V by 6 bases; bases with no gene match: 14. The CDR3 spans 17 residues.